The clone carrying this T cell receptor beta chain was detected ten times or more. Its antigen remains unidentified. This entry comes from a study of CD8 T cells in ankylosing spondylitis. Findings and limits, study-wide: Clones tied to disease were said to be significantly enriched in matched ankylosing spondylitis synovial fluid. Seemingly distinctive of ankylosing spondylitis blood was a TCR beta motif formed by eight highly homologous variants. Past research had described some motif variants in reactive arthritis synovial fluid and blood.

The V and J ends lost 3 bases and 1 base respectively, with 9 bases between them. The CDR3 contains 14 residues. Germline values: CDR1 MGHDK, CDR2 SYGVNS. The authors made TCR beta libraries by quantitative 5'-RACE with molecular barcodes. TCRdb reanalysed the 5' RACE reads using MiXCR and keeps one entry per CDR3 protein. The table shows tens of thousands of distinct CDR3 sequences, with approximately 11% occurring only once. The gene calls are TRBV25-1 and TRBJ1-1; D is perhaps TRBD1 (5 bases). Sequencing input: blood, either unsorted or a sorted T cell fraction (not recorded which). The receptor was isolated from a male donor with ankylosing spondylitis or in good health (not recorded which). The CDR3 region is CASSDPQGNTEAFF. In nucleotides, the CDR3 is TGTGCCAGCAGTGACCCTCAGGGGAACACTGAAGCTTTCTTT.